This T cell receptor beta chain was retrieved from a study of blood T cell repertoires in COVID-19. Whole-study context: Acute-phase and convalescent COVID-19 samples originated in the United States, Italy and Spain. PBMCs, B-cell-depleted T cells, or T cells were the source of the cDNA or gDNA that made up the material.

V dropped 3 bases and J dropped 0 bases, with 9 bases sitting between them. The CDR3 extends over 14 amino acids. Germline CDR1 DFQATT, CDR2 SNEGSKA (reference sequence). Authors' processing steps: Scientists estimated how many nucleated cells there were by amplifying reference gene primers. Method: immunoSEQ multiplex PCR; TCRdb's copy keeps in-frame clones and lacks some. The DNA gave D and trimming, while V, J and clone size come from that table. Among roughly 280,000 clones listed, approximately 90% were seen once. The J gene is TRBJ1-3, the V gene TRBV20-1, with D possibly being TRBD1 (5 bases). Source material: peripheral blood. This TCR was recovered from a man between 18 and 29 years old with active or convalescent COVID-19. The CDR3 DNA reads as TGCAGTGCTAGTACAGGCCTCTCTGGAAACACCATATATTTT. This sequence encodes CSASTGLSGNTIYF.